The 26 T cell receptor beta chains given below trace back to one sample, sequenced in a study of naive and memory T cell subsets. Whole blood, roughly 2.5 ml, came from adult healthy volunteers. Reverse transcription of blood and skin TCR RNA was primed at alpha and beta constant regions. TCRdb analysed the 5' RACE reads with MiXCR anew, one entry per CDR3 protein. The data show about 20,000 distinct CDR3 sequences, about 4% seen once. The receptors come from a male donor in good health.

This clonotype was seen ten or more times. The J gene is TRBJ1-2, the V gene TRBV2, with D tentatively TRBD1 (5 bases). V was cut by 10 bases and J by 0 bases, with 15 bases left in between. Germline values: CDR1 SNHLY, CDR2 FYNNEI. The CDR3 consists of 14 residues. As DNA, the CDR3 is TGTGCCACAGAGAAACAGGAAACTAACTATGGCTACACCTTC. This gives the protein CATEKQETNYGYTF.

At least ten counts were recorded for this clonotype. The chain joins TRBV3-1 to TRBJ1-6, with a possible D match to TRBD1 (5 bases). V dropped 1 base and J dropped 7 bases, with 20 bases sitting between them. The V gene's germline CDR1 is LGHDT and CDR2 YNNKEL (reference sequence). The CDR3 spans 18 residues. Here the CDR3 DNA reads TGTGCCAGCAGCCAAGCGGCCCACAGGTTCTCTGGGAATTCACCCCTCCACTTT. Amino acid sequence: CASSQAAHRFSGNSPLHF.

In its sample, this clonotype was seen many times. The V gene is TRBV20-1, the J gene TRBJ2-7, with D perhaps matching TRBD2 (5 bases). The CDR3 is 12 residues long. The germline V gene encodes CDR1 DFQATT and CDR2 SNEGSKA (reference sequence). V lost 5 bases, J lost 0 bases, and 8 bases lay in between. DNA for the CDR3: TGCAGTGCTCGCCGGGACTCCTACGAGCAGTACTTC. Protein sequence: CSARRDSYEQYF.

At least ten counts were recorded for this clonotype. The CDR3 spells CASSQLGLAGGETQYF. CDR3 nucleotide sequence: TGTGCCAGCAGCCAACTGGGACTAGCCGGGGGAGAGACCCAGTACTTC. The V and J genes are TRBV7-9 and TRBJ2-5, with TRBD2 matching 9 bases. Germline CDR1 and CDR2: SEHNR and FQNEAQ (reference sequence). V shed 5 bases, J shed 4 bases, and the junction held 11 bases outside the gene matches. CDR3 length: 16 residues.

This clonotype was observed at least ten times. The V and J genes are TRBV27 and TRBJ2-1, with a weak D call TRBD2 (5 bases). The CDR3 is 14 amino acids. The germline gives CDR1 MNHEY, CDR2 SMNVEV (reference sequence). V lost 9 bases, J lost 1 base, and 13 bases lay in between. The CDR3 nucleotides read TGTGCCAGTGGGAGAGGCGGATCCTACAATGAGCAGTTCTTC. Residues: CASGRGGSYNEQFF.

Many counts were recorded for this clonotype. The chain employs TRBV7-3 and TRBJ2-2; 7 bases line up with TRBD2. CDR3 length: 17 residues. Per the germline V gene, CDR1 is SGHTA and CDR2 is FQGTGA. The trim removed 1 base at V and 0 bases at J, leaving 5 bases unmatched. The CDR3 nucleotides are TGTGCCAGCAGCTTAAGGTCCGGGACTACGAACACCGGGGAGCTGTTTTTT. This codes for CASSLRSGTTNTGELFF.

There are a few counts of this clonotype. The V call is TRBV6-5, the J call TRBJ1-4, with 9 bases identical to TRBD1. CDR3 length: 14 amino acids. CDR1 MNHEY and CDR2 SVGAGI come from the germline V gene. Trimming cost V 4 bases and J 5 bases; bases outside gene matches: 2. This CDR3 is CASSFTGGNEKLFF. The CDR3 DNA is TGTGCCAGCAGTTTTACAGGGGGCAATGAAAAACTGTTTTTT.

Ten or more counts support this clonotype. Here the CDR3 reads CSVLSGGWDTQYF. The CDR3 DNA reads as TGCAGCGTTCTTAGCGGGGGTTGGGATACGCAGTATTTT. The chain recombines TRBV29-1 with TRBJ2-3; the match to TRBD2 covers 9 bases. The CDR3 extends over 13 amino acids. V trimming: 5 bases; J trimming: 6 bases; junction bases outside the gene matches: 6. Germline CDR1 is SQVTM and CDR2 is ANQGSEA.

This rearrangement joins TRBV12-3 or TRBV12-4 to TRBJ2-5, with D uncertain. The CDR3 loop spans 13 amino acids. V was cut by 0 bases and J by 5 bases, with 7 bases left in between. CDR3 protein: CASSLARSETQYF. The CDR3 DNA reads TGTGCCAGCAGTTTAGCTAGATCGGAGACCCAGTACTTC.

This clonotype appeared a few times. This chain uses TRBV5-4 with TRBJ2-1; TRBD2 agrees at 8 bases. Germline CDR1 reads SGHNT; CDR2 reads YYREEE (reference sequence). Trimming cost V 1 base and J 9 bases; bases outside gene matches: 9. This CDR3 is 15 amino acids long. The CDR3 DNA reads TGTGCCAGCAGCTTGCCGGGACTAGATTTTCTTGAGCAGTTCTTC. The encoded protein is CASSLPGLDFLEQFF.

This clonotype was seen many times. The chain links TRBV28 to TRBJ1-2; D is unresolved. Per germline, CDR1 MDHEN and CDR2 SYDVKM. Trimming left V 4 bases short and J 4 bases short, with 16 bases between. This CDR3 is 15 amino acids long. The CDR3 loop reads CASSSAGGSPYGYTF. Written as DNA, the CDR3 is TGTGCCAGCAGTTCGGCAGGCGGCTCGCCCTATGGCTACACCTTC.

This clonotype was recorded at least ten times. The chain uses TRBV13 and TRBJ2-7; TRBD2 matches at 9 bases. Germline CDR1 is PRHDT and CDR2 is FYEKMQ (reference sequence). This CDR3 comprises 14 residues. After removal of 5 bases from V and 3 bases from J, the junction contained 5 bases not matched to a gene. The CDR3 reads CASSLQRGDYEQYF. The CDR3 DNA reads as TGTGCCAGCAGCCTTCAGCGGGGGGACTACGAGCAGTACTTC.

This clonotype was observed at least ten times. This chain links TRBV18 with TRBJ1-3, with no clear D. The CDR3 has 14 amino acids. Germline V CDR1 and CDR2: KGHSH, LQKENI. The V and J ends lost 4 bases and 0 bases respectively, with 7 bases between them. CDR3 nucleotides: TGTGCCAGCTCACTTGGCAACTCTGGAAACACCATATATTTT. Translating it yields CASSLGNSGNTIYF.

This chain uses TRBV20-1 with TRBJ2-1; TRBD2 matches 9 bases. This CDR3 region has 17 residues. J gave up 0 bases and V 3 bases, and 9 bases lay outside the gene matches. Germline values: CDR1 DFQATT, CDR2 SNEGSKA (reference sequence). The CDR3 nucleotides are TGCAGTGCTAGTACCCCCATTAGCGGGAGCTCCTACAATGAGCAGTTCTTC. Protein product: CSASTPISGSSYNEQFF.

This clonotype occurred many times. This chain links TRBV7-9 with TRBJ1-1; D unresolved. The germline V gene has CDR1 SEHNR and CDR2 FQNEAQ (reference sequence). The germline V and J ends were trimmed by 1 base and 3 bases, with 9 bases remaining between them. The CDR3 contains 14 residues. CDR3 in DNA: TGTGCCAGCAGCTTAGAGGTGGCCTACACTGAAGCTTTCTTT. Translation gives CASSLEVAYTEAFF. The full variable domain, completed using reference TRBV7-9 and TRBJ1-1, is DTGVSQNPRHKITKRGQNVTFRCDPISEHNRLYWYRQTLGQGPEFLTYFQNEAQLEKSRLLSDRFSAERPKGSFSTLEIQRTEQGDSAMYLCASSLEVAYTEAFFGQGTRLTVV.

This clonotype was observed at least ten times. The chain uses TRBV19 and TRBJ1-2, with D unresolved. The CDR3 totals 13 residues. Trimming took 8 bases from V and 7 from J, leaving 17 bases between them. Germline values: CDR1 LNHDA, CDR2 SQIVND (reference sequence). Here the CDR3 reads CASARVALGGYTF. In nucleotides, the CDR3 is TGTGCCAGTGCCCGCGTCGCTTTGGGTGGCTACACCTTC.

Many counts were recorded for this clonotype. The rearrangement uses TRBV27 and TRBJ2-7, with a weak D call TRBD2 (6 bases). Trimming stripped 3 bases from V and 1 base from J, with 13 bases between. CDR1 is MNHEY, CDR2 SMNVEV, per germline (reference sequence). The CDR3 length is 15 residues. The CDR3 region is CASSLASSASYEQYF. The DNA of the CDR3 is TGTGCCAGCAGTTTGGCGTCTAGCGCATCCTACGAGCAGTACTTC.

This clonotype was seen at least ten times. This chain links TRBV28 with TRBJ1-1; D gene unclear. Germline V CDR1 and CDR2: MDHEN, SYDVKM. The V end lost 8 bases, the J end lost 4 bases, and 8 bases lay between the germline ends. The CDR3 totals 11 residues. CDR3 in DNA: TGTGCCAGCCAAAGACCCACTGAAGCTTTCTTT. Residues: CASQRPTEAFF.

This clonotype was detected many times. This chain joins TRBV27 and TRBJ2-7, with 9 nucleotides matching TRBD2. J gave up 3 bases and V 5 bases, and 5 bases lay outside the gene matches. Germline CDR1 MNHEY, CDR2 SMNVEV (reference sequence). The CDR3 is 14 residues long. In DNA, the CDR3 is TGTGCCAGCAGTGGGCGGGAGGGCCTCTACGAGCAGTACTTC. Amino acids: CASSGREGLYEQYF.

Details on this clonotype: A much larger clonotype is one base distant, so this may be a read error. The rearrangement uses TRBV12-5 and TRBJ1-1; D is possibly TRBD1 (6 bases). Per the germline V gene, CDR1 is LGHNT and CDR2 is FRNRAP. Trimming removed 3 bases at V and 1 base at J, with 21 bases between. The CDR3 is made up of 18 amino acids. Here the CDR3 DNA reads TGTGCTAGTGGTTTCGCGGCGTCGATGGGGGGCTGGAACACTGAAGCTTTCTTT. Translating gives CASGFAASMGGWNTEAFF.

This clonotype was counted ten times or more. The J gene is TRBJ1-2, the V gene TRBV6-2 or TRBV6-3; D gene ambiguous. The CDR3 loop spans 12 amino acids. The germline CDR1 and CDR2 sequences are MNHEY and SVGEGT. V lost 5 bases, J lost 8 bases, and 12 bases lay in between. The CDR3 DNA sequence: TGTGCCAGCAGTCCCCCTCCTGGGGGCTACACCTTC. Protein sequence: CASSPPPGGYTF.

In its sample, this clonotype was seen many times. The rearrangement links TRBV29-1 to TRBJ1-2; unclear D gene. V was clipped by 5 bases and J by 0 bases, with 25 bases between them. Germline CDR1 reads SQVTM; CDR2 reads ANQGSEA. This CDR3 comprises 18 residues. The CDR3 DNA reads as TGCAGCGTTCCGACTGGTCAGACGGAGAGGATGTCTAACTATGGCTACACCTTC. Translating it yields CSVPTGQTERMSNYGYTF.

There are many counts of this clonotype. The chain employs TRBV20-1 and TRBJ1-5; 10 bases are a match to TRBD1. This CDR3 spans 15 amino acids. V was pared by 5 bases and J by 10 bases, with 14 bases of the junction left unmatched. The germline CDR1 and CDR2 sequences are DFQATT and SNEGSKA (reference sequence). The CDR3 sequence is CSALPGQGPTDPQHF. The DNA of the CDR3 is TGCAGTGCTCTTCCGGGACAGGGGCCCACCGACCCCCAGCATTTT.

This clonotype was observed at least ten times. The J gene is TRBJ2-7, the V gene TRBV20-1; 9 nucleotides match TRBD2. This CDR3 spans 15 amino acids. Trimming cost V 5 bases and J 1 base; bases outside gene matches: 9. Germline V CDR1 and CDR2: DFQATT, SNEGSKA (reference sequence). This chain's CDR3 is CSARGGSGGSYEQYF. For the CDR3, the DNA is TGCAGTGCTCGGGGGGGTAGCGGGGGATCCTACGAGCAGTACTTC.

This clonotype occurred many times. The gene calls are TRBV27 and TRBJ2-7; 9 bases agree with TRBD2. Unmatched junction bases numbered 15, after V lost 5 bases and J lost 7 bases. This CDR3 is 16 amino acids long. Germline CDR1 reads MNHEY; CDR2 reads SMNVEV (reference sequence). As DNA, the CDR3 is TGTGCCAGCAGTCCACTCCTCAGCGGGAGGAGAGGTGAGCAGTACTTC. Amino acids: CASSPLLSGRRGEQYF.

The sample holds many counts of this clonotype. This chain links TRBV19 with TRBJ2-4; possibly TRBD1 or TRBD2 for D (5 bases each). Trimming took off 4 bases at V and 1 base at J, with 11 bases between the two ends. The CDR3 runs 15 residues. Germline CDR1 LNHDA, CDR2 SQIVND (reference sequence). CDR3 amino acids: CASSTGRMAKNIQYF. The CDR3 DNA reads as TGTGCCAGTAGTACGGGGCGTATGGCCAAAAACATTCAGTACTTC.